These T cell receptor beta chains were read from a single sample in a study of PD-1 blockade in mismatch repair-deficient tumors. Profiled with immunoSEQ multiplex PCR; TCRdb holds only in-frame clones, not every one. This sample has under 50,000 clones, with more than 65% found just once. This sample comprised PBMCs, obtained before pembrolizumab treatment. The receptors derive from an adult with mismatch repair-deficient cancer. The CDR3 runs from the conserved cysteine through the conserved F or W. A D gene is named only where the DNA matches it firmly. The size entry is marked missing in some rows and otherwise reads once, few, many or a size class.

D gene: TRBD2; J gene: TRBJ2-7; V gene: TRBV19; clone size: .; CDR3 DNA: TGTGCCAGTAGGAAGACTAGCGGGGGGTTCTCCGAGCAGTACTTC; CDR3 protein: CASRKTSGGFSEQYF
D gene: TRBD1; J gene: TRBJ2-1; V gene: TRBV27; clone size: .; CDR3 DNA: TGTGCCAGCAGTGACCGGGACAGGGTTTTAGGTGAGCAGTTCTTC; CDR3 protein: CASSDRDRVLGEQFF
D gene: TRBD1; J gene: TRBJ2-7; V gene: TRBV7-9; clone size: .; CDR3 DNA: TGTGCCAGCAACAAGGGACAGTCCTCCTACGAGCAGTACTTC; CDR3 protein: CASNKGQSSYEQYF
D gene: TRBD2; J gene: TRBJ2-2; V gene: TRBV11-3; clone size: .; CDR3 DNA: TGTGCCAGCAACCTTCATAGCGGGAGAACCGGGGAGCTGTTTTTT; CDR3 protein: CASNLHSGRTGELFF
D gene: TRBD2; J gene: TRBJ2-7; V gene: TRBV6-1; clone size: .; CDR3 DNA: TGTGCCAGCAGTGAGGGGGACTACTCCTACGAGCAGTACTTC; CDR3 protein: CASSEGDYSYEQYF
D gene: .; J gene: TRBJ1-1; V gene: TRBV27; clone size: .; CDR3 DNA: TGTGCCAGCAGTTTATCTGGGATGAACACTGAAGCTTTCTTT; CDR3 protein: CASSLSGMNTEAFF
D gene: TRBD1; J gene: TRBJ1-5; V gene: TRBV2; clone size: .; CDR3 DNA: TGTGCCAGCAGTGGACGACAGGGTATAAGCAATCAGCCCCAGCATTTT; CDR3 protein: CASSGRQGISNQPQHF
D gene: .; J gene: TRBJ2-7; V gene: TRBV7-5; clone size: few; CDR3 DNA: TGTGCCAGAAGCATAAGCGGGACCAACTACGAGCAGTACTTC; CDR3 protein: CARSISGTNYEQYF
D gene: .; J gene: TRBJ1-1; V gene: TRBV29-1; clone size: few; CDR3 DNA: TGCAGCGAGGTACTGAGGTCCGGAGGACACACTGAAGCTTTCTTT; CDR3 protein: CSEVLRSGGHTEAFF
D gene: .; J gene: TRBJ2-7; V gene: TRBV27; clone size: .; CDR3 DNA: TGTGCCAGCAGTTTATCGGGGGGGGGCCTCGAGCAGTACTTC; CDR3 protein: CASSLSGGGLEQYF
D gene: .; J gene: TRBJ2-2; V gene: TRBV28; clone size: .; CDR3 DNA: TGTGCCAGCACAGGGAGGTCCACCGGGGAGCTGTTTTTT; CDR3 protein: CASTGRSTGELFF
D gene: .; J gene: TRBJ2-4; V gene: TRBV27; clone size: .; CDR3 DNA: TGTGCCAGCAGTTTAAGTGCCAAAAACATTCAGTACTTC; CDR3 protein: CASSLSAKNIQYF
D gene: .; J gene: TRBJ2-5; V gene: TRBV7-2; clone size: .; CDR3 DNA: TGTGCCAGCAGCCCTAATGGGGGCAGCCAAGAGACCCAGTACTTC; CDR3 protein: CASSPNGGSQETQYF
D gene: .; J gene: TRBJ1-4; V gene: TRBV6-5; clone size: .; CDR3 DNA: TGTGCCAGCAGTGGGGGAATTGCAACTAATGAAAAACTGTTTTTT; CDR3 protein: CASSGGIATNEKLFF
D gene: TRBD1; J gene: TRBJ2-5; V gene: TRBV7-9; clone size: .; CDR3 DNA: TGTGCCAGCAGCTACCTCCAGGACAGGTCGGAAGAGTACTTC; CDR3 protein: CASSYLQDRSEEYF
D gene: .; J gene: TRBJ2-5; V gene: TRBV6-6; clone size: few; CDR3 DNA: TGTGCCGGGGGCACTTCAGAGACCCAGTACTTC; CDR3 protein: CAGGTSETQYF
D gene: .; J gene: TRBJ1-3; V gene: TRBV25-1; clone size: .; CDR3 DNA: TGTGCCAGCAGTGGTCGGGGAAAAAGGATCTCTGGAAACACCATATATTTT; CDR3 protein: CASSGRGKRISGNTIYF
D gene: TRBD2; J gene: TRBJ2-1; V gene: TRBV2; clone size: .; CDR3 DNA: TGTGCCAGCAGTGAAAGTAGCGGGGGGTTCTACAATGAGCAGTTCTTC; CDR3 protein: CASSESSGGFYNEQFF
D gene: TRBD1; J gene: TRBJ1-1; V gene: TRBV6-5; clone size: .; CDR3 DNA: TGTGCCAGCAGCCGGACAGGGGGCACTGAAGCTTTCTTT; CDR3 protein: CASSRTGGTEAFF
D gene: TRBD1; J gene: TRBJ2-1; V gene: TRBV19; clone size: once; CDR3 DNA: TGTGCCAGTAAAGGGACAGGGAACAATGAGCAGTTCTTC; CDR3 protein: CASKGTGNNEQFF
D gene: .; J gene: TRBJ1-4; V gene: TRBV5-6; clone size: .; CDR3 DNA: TGTGCCAGCAGTTTGAACTTCGGGGATGAAAAACTGTTTTTT; CDR3 protein: CASSLNFGDEKLFF
D gene: .; J gene: TRBJ2-6; V gene: TRBV27; clone size: .; CDR3 DNA: TGTGCCAGCAGTTTTACCACGGGTGGGGCCAACGTCCTGACTTTC; CDR3 protein: CASSFTTGGANVLTF
D gene: .; J gene: TRBJ1-1; V gene: TRBV7-9; clone size: .; CDR3 DNA: TGTGCCAGCAGCCAGACAGGCTTTGAAGCTTTCTTT; CDR3 protein: CASSQTGFEAFF
D gene: TRBD1; J gene: TRBJ2-5; V gene: TRBV5-1; clone size: .; CDR3 DNA: TGCGCCAGCAGTCGAGCAGGGGGTAATGAAGAGACCCAGTACTTC; CDR3 protein: CASSRAGGNEETQYF
D gene: TRBD1; J gene: TRBJ1-2; V gene: TRBV11-2; clone size: .; CDR3 DNA: TGTGCCAGCAGCTTAGGTGGACAGGTCTATGGCTACACCTTC; CDR3 protein: CASSLGGQVYGYTF
D gene: .; J gene: TRBJ2-1; V gene: TRBV4-2; clone size: few; CDR3 DNA: TGTGCCAGCAGCCAAGCTCCTAGCGCTTCTGGCAATGAGCAGTTCTTC; CDR3 protein: CASSQAPSASGNEQFF
D gene: .; J gene: TRBJ2-4; V gene: TRBV19; clone size: .; CDR3 DNA: TGTGCCAGTAGTCTTCAGGGGCGAACGGCCAAAAACATTCAGTACTTC; CDR3 protein: CASSLQGRTAKNIQYF
D gene: .; J gene: TRBJ2-6; V gene: TRBV25-1; clone size: .; CDR3 DNA: TGTGCCAGCCAATCTGGGGCCAACGTCCTGACTTTC; CDR3 protein: CASQSGANVLTF